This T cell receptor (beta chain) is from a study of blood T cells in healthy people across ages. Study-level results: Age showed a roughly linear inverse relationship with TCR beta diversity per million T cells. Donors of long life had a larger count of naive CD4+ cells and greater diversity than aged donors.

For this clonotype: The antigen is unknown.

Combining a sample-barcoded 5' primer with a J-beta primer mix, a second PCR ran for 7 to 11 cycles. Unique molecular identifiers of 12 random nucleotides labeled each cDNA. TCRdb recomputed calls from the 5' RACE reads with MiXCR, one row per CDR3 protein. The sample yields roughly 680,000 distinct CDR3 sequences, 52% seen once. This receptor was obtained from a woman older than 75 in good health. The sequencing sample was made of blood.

The chain's CDR3 is CASSLKRGPDTQYF. The CDR3 DNA sequence: TGTGCCAGCAGTTTGAAAAGGGGGCCAGATACGCAGTATTTT. The chain has TRBV28 and TRBJ2-3; 7 nucleotides match TRBD1. Germline trimming cut 3 bases from V and 4 bases from J; bases unmatched to any gene: 4. The CDR3 contains 14 residues. The germline V gene has CDR1 MDHEN and CDR2 SYDVKM.